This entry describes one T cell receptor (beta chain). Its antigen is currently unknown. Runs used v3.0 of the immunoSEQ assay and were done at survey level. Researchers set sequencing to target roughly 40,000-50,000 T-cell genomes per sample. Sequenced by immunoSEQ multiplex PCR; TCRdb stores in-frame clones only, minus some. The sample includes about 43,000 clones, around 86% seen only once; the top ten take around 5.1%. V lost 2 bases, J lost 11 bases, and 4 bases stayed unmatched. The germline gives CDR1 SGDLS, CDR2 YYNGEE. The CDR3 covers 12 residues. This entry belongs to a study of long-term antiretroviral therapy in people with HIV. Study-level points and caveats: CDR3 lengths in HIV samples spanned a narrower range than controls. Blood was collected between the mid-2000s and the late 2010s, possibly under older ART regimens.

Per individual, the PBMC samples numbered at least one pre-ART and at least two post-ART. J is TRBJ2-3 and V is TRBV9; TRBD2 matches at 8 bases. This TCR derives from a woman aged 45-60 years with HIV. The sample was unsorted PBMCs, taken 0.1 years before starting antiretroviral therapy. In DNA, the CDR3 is TGTGCCAGCAGCGTCTCAGCGGGGGAGCAGTATTTT. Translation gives CASSVSAGEQYF.